The 10 T cell receptor beta chains below all came from one sample that was sequenced in a study of post-analysis software for immune sequencing data. Whole-study findings and limits: When patients were compared with controls, 4 or 5 TRBV segments were more frequent, TRBV5-6, TRBV5-1 and TRBV20-1 among them.

These receptors lack a known antigen. The library was made from cDNA and included unique molecular identifiers. One entry per CDR3 protein, called by TCRdb with MiXCR from the PCR reads. Found here are hundreds of thousands of distinct CDR3 sequences, around 53% of them singletons; the top ten hold under 6%. The sample comprised blood. Every receptor here comes from a girl aged 5-17 years with multiple sclerosis.

J is TRBJ1-6 and V is TRBV27, with 10 bases aligning to TRBD1. CDR1 and CDR2 from the germline V gene are MNHEY and SMNVEV (reference sequence). There are 16 residues in the CDR3. Unmatched junction bases numbered 8, after V lost 2 bases and J lost 10 bases. CDR3 coding DNA: TGTGCCAGCAGTTTACCCCCGGGACAGGGGTACTCACCCCTCCACTTT. This sequence encodes CASSLPPGQGYSPLHF.

Points on this clonotype: At one end the junction does not follow the germline gene, possibly because of a read error. The chain couples TRBV2 to TRBJ1-4; weak D call: TRBD1 (6 bases). The CDR3 is 15 amino acids. Germline V gives CDR1 SNHLY, CDR2 FYNNEI. The CDR3 loop reads CAGSLNRATNEKLFF. In DNA form, the CDR3 reads TGTGCCGGCAGTTTAAACAGGGCAACTAATGAAAAACTGTTTTTT.

The V gene is TRBV30, the J gene TRBJ1-1; TRBD1 aligns across 7 bases. Per germline, CDR1 GTSNPN and CDR2 SVGIG (reference sequence). The CDR3 sequence is 12 residues long. Trimming took 1 base from V and 6 from J; bases not matched to a gene: 2. The DNA of the CDR3 is TGTGCCTGGAGTGAGCAGGGGGCTGAAGCTTTCTTT. It yields the protein CAWSEQGAEAFF.

The chain links TRBV5-1 to TRBJ2-7; unclear D gene. CDR1 SGHRS and CDR2 YFSETQ come from the germline V gene. Between the trimmed V and J ends, which lost 0 bases and 4 bases, there was a span of 11 bases. CDR3 length: 14 amino acids. The CDR3 spells CASSLDLQAYEQYF. The CDR3 region has the DNA TGCGCCAGCAGCTTGGATCTACAAGCGTACGAGCAGTACTTC.

The J gene is TRBJ2-5, the V gene TRBV10-3; TRBD2 matches at 9 bases. Judging by the DNA end, TRBJ2-7 fits better; the J call may be wrong. CDR1 and CDR2 (germline): ENHRY, SYGVKD. The CDR3 has 15 amino acids. The CDR3 region is CAISESGGRVHEQYF. The CDR3, as DNA: TGTGCCATCAGTGAGTCGGGCGGGAGGGTCCACGAGCAGTACTTC.

V is TRBV20-1 and J is TRBJ1-1, with 7 bases fitting TRBD1. With 0 bases clipped from V and 1 base from J, the junction kept 8 bases outside the gene matches. The CDR3 has 16 residues. Germline-derived CDR1 and CDR2 are DFQATT and SNEGSKA (reference sequence). The CDR3 DNA follows: TGCAGTGCTAGAGATCCCTGGGAGGGGGCGAACACTGAAGCTTTCTTT. Protein product: CSARDPWEGANTEAFF.

The chain combines TRBV7-9 with TRBJ2-4; 9 bases are a match to TRBD2. The tail of the sequence fits TRBJ2-7 better, so the J call may be wrong. The CDR3 is 14 residues long. CDR1 is SEHNR and CDR2 is FQNEAQ in the germline V gene (reference sequence). CDR3 bases: TGTGCCAGCAGCTTCGCGGGAGGGGCCTACGAGCAGTACTTC. Protein: CASSFAGGAYEQYF.

The rearrangement links TRBV15 to TRBJ1-1; 8 nucleotides line up with TRBD1. The CDR3 is 18 residues long. After removal of 3 bases from V and 1 base from J, the junction contained 13 bases not matched to a gene. Germline CDR1 LNHNV, CDR2 YYDKDF (reference sequence). The CDR3 reads CATSRSWGTGGSNTEAFF. The CDR3 nucleotides read TGTGCCACCAGCAGGTCCTGGGGGACAGGAGGTTCGAACACTGAAGCTTTCTTT.

V and J are TRBV4-1 and TRBJ2-3, with TRBD2 as a possible D gene (6 bases). In germline, CDR1 is MGHRA, CDR2 YSYEKL. The CDR3 loop spans 14 amino acids. V lost 2 bases to trimming and J lost 8 bases, with 14 bases between them. Written as DNA, the CDR3 is TGCGCCAGCAGCCAACCCGTCCGGGACTCTACGCAGTATTTT. As protein: CASSQPVRDSTQYF.

In DNA form, the CDR3 reads TGCAGTGCTAGAGGGGGGGTCTCCTACAATGAGCAGTTCTTC. This sequence encodes CSARGGVSYNEQFF. V gene TRBV20-1 combines with J gene TRBJ2-1, with a possible D match to TRBD2 (6 bases). The CDR3 has 14 residues. Trimming shortened V by 1 base and J by 0 bases, and 7 bases separated the two germline ends. The V gene's germline CDR1 is DFQATT and CDR2 SNEGSKA (reference sequence).